The subject of this entry is one T cell receptor beta chain. Its target is not known. The CDR3 runs to 16 residues. Germline-derived CDR1 and CDR2 are MNHEY and SVGAGI. The junction had 8 bases not matched to a gene; V was cut back by 4 bases and J by 9 bases. This record belongs to a study of cytomegalovirus exposure and HLA in healthy donors. Study-wide points: Evidence from a later analysis indicated that most CMV-associated TCR beta chains looked HLA-restricted. As a later analysis showed, a missense DCLRE1C variant was linked to trimming of TCR beta V- and J-genes. Sequencing had likely introduced a cluster of highly shared sequence variants as an artifact.

PCR amplification relied on 60 Vbeta primers (plus 13 Jbeta primers). The data were produced by immunoSEQ multiplex PCR, yet TCRdb's version contains in-frame clones alone and is incomplete. The table records 200,000 or so clones, 87% of them present only once. The TCR was taken from a man aged 25-40 years in good health and CMV-seronegative. The chain couples TRBV6-5 to TRBJ2-1; 14 positions match TRBD2. Input material: PBMCs. DNA of the CDR3: TGTGCCAGCAGTTCGACTAGCGGGGGGGCTCGGTTTGAGCAGTTCTTC. Amino acid sequence: CASSSTSGGARFEQFF.